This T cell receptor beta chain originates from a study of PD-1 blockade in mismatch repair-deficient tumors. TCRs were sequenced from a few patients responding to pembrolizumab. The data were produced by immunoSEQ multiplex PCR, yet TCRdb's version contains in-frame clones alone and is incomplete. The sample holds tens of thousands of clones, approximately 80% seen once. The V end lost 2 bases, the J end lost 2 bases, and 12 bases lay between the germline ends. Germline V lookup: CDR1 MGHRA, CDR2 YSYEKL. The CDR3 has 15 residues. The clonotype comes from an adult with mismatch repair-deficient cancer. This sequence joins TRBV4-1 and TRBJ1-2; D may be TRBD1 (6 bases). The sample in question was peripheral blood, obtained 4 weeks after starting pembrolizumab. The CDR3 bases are TGCGCCAGCAGCCAACCCGGGACAATGAACTATGGCTACACCTTC. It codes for CASSQPGTMNYGYTF.